This passage covers 25 T cell receptor beta chains from one sample sequenced in a study of cytomegalovirus exposure and HLA in healthy donors. PCR employed 60 Vbeta and 13 Jbeta primers. Repertoires were generated with immunoSEQ multiplex PCR, while TCRdb's copy carries only in-frame clones and drops some. There are about 85,000 clones in the sample; 60% to 85% occur only once, and around 2.1% lies in the top ten. The sequenced sample was PBMCs. Receptors originate from a boy aged 5-17 years in good health and CMV-seronegative.

The chain employs TRBV25-1 and TRBJ2-7; 8 bases are a match to TRBD2. The CDR3 consists of 16 residues. J was trimmed by 0 bases and V by 3 bases; bases with no gene match: 7. The V gene's germline CDR1 is MGHDK and CDR2 SYGVNS. The DNA of the CDR3 is TGTGCCAGCAGTGAGAGGGCGGGAGGTTTCTCCTACGAGCAGTACTTC. As protein: CASSERAGGFSYEQYF.

The V and J genes are TRBV30 and TRBJ1-5; TRBD1 is a possible D gene (5 bases). Germline V gene lookup returns CDR1 GTSNPN and CDR2 SVGIG (reference sequence). The V and J ends lost 2 bases and 11 bases respectively, with 19 bases between them. The CDR3 contains 14 residues. Written as DNA, the CDR3 is TGTGCCTGGAGTCCGGGGAGGCAAGGGGAAACCCAGCATTTT. Protein product: CAWSPGRQGETQHF.

The chain carries TRBV19 and TRBJ1-1, with a tentative D call TRBD1 (5 bases). Germline CDR1 LNHDA, CDR2 SQIVND (reference sequence). The length of the CDR3 is 13 residues. The V gene lost 5 bases and the J gene lost 4 bases, with 11 bases spanning the gap. The CDR3, as DNA: TGTGCCAGTAGTCCATTCCAGGGCACTGAAGCTTTCTTT. Translation: CASSPFQGTEAFF.

The chain recombines TRBV11-2 with TRBJ1-2; perhaps TRBD1 as D (6 bases). Germline CDR1 is SGHAT and CDR2 is FQNNGV. The CDR3 runs 16 residues. The V end was cut by 4 bases, the J end by 2 bases, with 17 bases between. CDR3 nucleotides: TGTGCCAGCAGCTCCCCTTATTCGGACAGAAACTATGGCTACACCTTC. Amino acids: CASSSPYSDRNYGYTF.

The genes are TRBV27 and TRBJ1-2, with a weak D call TRBD1 (6 bases). Per germline, CDR1 MNHEY and CDR2 SMNVEV (reference sequence). V was cut by 5 bases and J by 8 bases, with 33 bases left in between. This CDR3 has 19 amino acids. The CDR3 DNA sequence: TGTGCCAGCAGTCCCCGGAAGGGGGGCCCACAAACCCGGGGGGAAGGCTACACCTTC. Its protein is CASSPRKGGPQTRGEGYTF.

The CDR3 DNA sequence: TGTGCCAGCAGCACCCCCCTACTAGAAGAGACCCAGTACTTC. Translating gives CASSTPLLEETQYF. The rearrangement joins TRBV7-9 to TRBJ2-5; D is perhaps TRBD2 (5 bases). The CDR3 totals 14 residues. The V and J ends lost 5 bases and 3 bases respectively, with 13 bases between them. Germline lookup yields CDR1 SEHNR and CDR2 FQNEAQ (reference sequence).

The chain links TRBV4-1 to TRBJ2-1; possible D gene TRBD2, 6 bases. V lost 1 base to trimming and J lost 4 bases, with 17 bases between them. Per the germline V gene, CDR1 is MGHRA and CDR2 is YSYEKL. The CDR3 loop spans 17 amino acids. The CDR3 DNA reads as TGCGCCAGCAGCCAAGGGGGTGAGCGGGCAGCATACAATGAGCAGTTCTTC. Amino acid sequence: CASSQGGERAAYNEQFF.

V and J are TRBV29-1 and TRBJ2-1, with D perhaps TRBD1 (5 bases). Trimming took off 4 bases at V and 3 bases at J, with 10 bases between the two ends. CDR1 SQVTM and CDR2 ANQGSEA come from the germline V gene. There are 13 residues in the CDR3. The CDR3 nucleotides read TGCAGCGTTGTAGGGGTTAACTACAATGAGCAGTTCTTC. It yields the protein CSVVGVNYNEQFF.

The chain couples TRBV28 to TRBJ2-6; tentatively, D is TRBD1 (5 bases). The CDR3 runs 16 residues. Germline-derived CDR1 and CDR2 are MDHEN and SYDVKM. The V end lost 5 bases, the J end lost 5 bases, and 16 bases lay between the germline ends. The CDR3 region is CASSDHNRPRANVLTF. DNA for the CDR3: TGTGCCAGCAGTGATCACAACAGGCCGAGGGCCAACGTCCTGACTTTC.

V is TRBV4-3 and J is TRBJ1-2, with D hard to call. The CDR3 sequence is 17 residues long. Germline CDR1 reads LGHNA; CDR2 reads YSLEER. V shed 0 bases and J shed 5 bases, with 19 bases lying between them. Written as DNA, the CDR3 is TGCGCCAGCAGCCAAGAGGGAGACAAGGAGGTTTTTTATGGCTACACCTTC. Translating it yields CASSQEGDKEVFYGYTF.

The genes are TRBV9 and TRBJ2-1; D gene ambiguous. Germline CDR1 reads SGDLS; CDR2 reads YYNGEE. This CDR3 contains 18 residues. Trimming removed 4 bases at V and 1 base at J, with 21 bases between. This CDR3 reads CASSPQDLLVASYNEQFF. CDR3 DNA: TGTGCCAGCAGCCCCCAGGATCTCCTCGTCGCATCCTACAATGAGCAGTTCTTC.

The chain is built from TRBV4-1 and TRBJ2-3; D remains ambiguous. The germline V gene has CDR1 MGHRA and CDR2 YSYEKL. This CDR3 has 16 residues. V was shortened by 1 base and J by 0 bases, with 11 bases between the two germline ends. CDR3 residues: CASSQGTAPSTDTQYF. In nucleotides, the CDR3 is TGCGCCAGCAGCCAAGGAACAGCCCCAAGCACAGATACGCAGTATTTT.

The J gene is TRBJ1-6, the V gene TRBV25-1; 9 positions match TRBD1. V lost 6 bases, J lost 8 bases, and 8 bases stayed unmatched. The length of the CDR3 is 15 residues. Germline CDR1 and CDR2: MGHDK and SYGVNS. CDR3 sequence (DNA): TGTGCCAGCAGGGGCGGACAGGGGTATTATTCACCCCTCCACTTT. Its protein product is CASRGGQGYYSPLHF. The full variable domain, rest sourced from reference TRBV25-1 and TRBJ1-6, is EADIYQTPRYLVIGTGKKITLECSQTMGHDKMYWYQQDPGMELHLIHYSYGVNSTEKGDLSSESTVSRIRTEHFPLTLESARPSHTSQYLCASRGGQGYYSPLHFGNGTRLTVT.

The chain uses TRBV10-3 and TRBJ2-1, with D tentatively TRBD1 (6 bases). CDR1 and CDR2 (germline): ENHRY, SYGVKD. CDR3 length: 14 amino acids. Trimming pared 6 bases from V and 2 bases from J, leaving 11 bases between. CDR3 in DNA: TGTGCCATCAGCGGACAGAACACCTACAATGAGCAGTTCTTC. Residues: CAISGQNTYNEQFF.

The chain couples TRBV7-9 to TRBJ2-7; D ambiguous. CDR1 is SEHNR and CDR2 is FQNEAQ in the germline V gene (reference sequence). Trimming left V 1 base short and J 3 bases short, with 7 bases between. The CDR3 is 13 residues long. CDR3 sequence reads: CASSLGSIYEQYF. DNA of the CDR3: TGTGCCAGCAGCTTAGGGAGCATCTACGAGCAGTACTTC.

In this sample, this clone turned up once. The chain has TRBV27 and TRBJ1-1; D might be TRBD1 (6 bases). This CDR3 contains 12 residues. V was clipped by 10 bases and J by 10 bases, with 19 bases between them. Germline loops: CDR1 MNHEY, CDR2 SMNVEV (reference sequence). CDR3 residues: CATFNTGRGAFF. In DNA, the CDR3 is TGTGCCACCTTCAATACAGGGCGAGGAGCTTTCTTT.

This chain joins TRBV4-3 and TRBJ2-7, with TRBD1 matching over 10 bases. J lost 1 base, V lost 6 bases, and 9 bases had no gene match. CDR1 and CDR2 from the germline V gene are LGHNA and YSLEER. The CDR3 loop spans 16 amino acids. CDR3 loop: CASSFSGTGESYEQYF. In DNA form, the CDR3 reads TGCGCCAGCAGTTTCAGCGGGACAGGGGAATCCTACGAGCAGTACTTC.

V usage is TRBV27 and J usage is TRBJ2-5, with TRBD1 as a possible D gene (5 bases). Trimming took off 6 bases at V and 5 bases at J, with 10 bases between the two ends. The CDR3 is 12 amino acids. CDR1 MNHEY and CDR2 SMNVEV come from the germline V gene (reference sequence). This chain's CDR3 is CASRGALETQYF. In nucleotides, the CDR3 is TGTGCCAGCAGAGGGGCTTTGGAGACCCAGTACTTC.

A single count supports this clone. The chain recombines TRBV27 with TRBJ1-1; D is undetermined. Germline V gene sequence: CDR1 MNHEY, CDR2 SMNVEV (reference sequence). The CDR3 loop spans 14 amino acids. V was pared by 7 bases and J by 0 bases, with 12 bases between. The CDR3 region is CASMGRIMNTEAFF. In nucleotides, the CDR3 is TGTGCCAGCATGGGCAGAATCATGAACACTGAAGCTTTCTTT.

The J gene is TRBJ1-1, the V gene TRBV28; TRBD1 matches at 9 bases. CDR1 and CDR2 from the germline V gene are MDHEN and SYDVKM. V was pared by 4 bases and J by 3 bases, with 3 bases of the junction left unmatched. CDR3 length: 14 amino acids. As DNA, the CDR3 is TGTGCCAGCAGTTGGGACAGGGAGGACACTGAAGCTTTCTTT. This codes for CASSWDREDTEAFF.

This clone was picked up a small number of times. The J gene is TRBJ1-5, the V gene TRBV27; TRBD1 might be the D (6 bases). Per germline, CDR1 MNHEY and CDR2 SMNVEV (reference sequence). This CDR3 comprises 15 residues. V was trimmed by 5 bases and J by 0 bases, leaving 11 bases between them. The CDR3, as DNA: TGTGCCAGCAGTCCCGGACAGTATAGCAATCAGCCCCAGCATTTT. It codes for CASSPGQYSNQPQHF.

V usage is TRBV4-3 and J usage is TRBJ1-2, with TRBD1 matching 7 bases. The CDR3 is 15 amino acids. Germline CDR1 LGHNA, CDR2 YSLEER. J was trimmed by 3 bases and V by 2 bases; bases with no gene match: 6. CDR3 sequence (DNA): TGCGCCAGCAGCCAATCAGGGGGTTGGGACTATGGCTACACCTTC. Translated, it gives CASSQSGGWDYGYTF.

This chain connects TRBV11-2 to TRBJ2-7; 14 bases align to TRBD2. The V and J ends lost 3 bases and 1 base, in that order; junction bases with no gene match: 5. CDR1 and CDR2 from the germline V gene are SGHAT and FQNNGV. The CDR3 length is 17 residues. The CDR3 DNA reads as TGTGCCAGCAGCTTCGCCGGGACTAGCGGGGGATCCTACGAGCAGTACTTC. Protein sequence: CASSFAGTSGGSYEQYF. Supplemented by reference TRBV11-2 and TRBJ2-7, the full variable domain reads EAGVAQSPRYKIIEKRQSVAFWCNPISGHATLYWYQQILGQGPKLLIQFQNNGVVDDSQLPKDRFSAERLKGVDSTLKIQPAKLEDSAVYLCASSFAGTSGGSYEQYFGPGTRLTVT.

This chain links TRBV28 with TRBJ2-6; weak D call: TRBD2 (6 bases). The CDR3 is 15 residues long. CDR1 and CDR2 from the germline V gene are MDHEN and SYDVKM. Trimming took 5 bases from V and 0 from J, leaving 8 bases between them. The CDR3 here is CASSRGISGANVLTF. The CDR3, as DNA: TGTGCCAGCAGTCGGGGGATCTCTGGGGCCAACGTCCTGACTTTC. Based on the CDR3 plus reference TRBV28 and TRBJ2-6, the full variable domain is DVKVTQSSRYLVKRTGEKVFLECVQDMDHENMFWYRQDPGLGLRLIYFSYDVKMKEKGDIPEGYSVSREKKERFSLILESASTNQTSMYLCASSRGISGANVLTFGAGSRLTVL.

The CDR3 region has the DNA TGCGCCAGCAGCGCCCAGGGGGGCGCAACTAATGAAAAACTGTTTTTT. It encodes CASSAQGGATNEKLFF. This chain links TRBV5-1 with TRBJ1-4, with 7 nucleotides matching TRBD1. The V gene's germline CDR1 is SGHRS and CDR2 YFSETQ. The junction had 6 bases not matched to a gene; V was cut back by 4 bases and J by 0 bases. This CDR3 has 16 residues.